This T cell receptor (beta chain) was identified in a study of T cells after yellow fever vaccination. Turning to the study itself: Separation of EM, EMRA, CM and Tscm memory subsets by sorting relied on CD3, CD45RA, CCR7 and CD95. Points from the study as a whole: Only a small proportion of the clonotypes turned up in both the CD4 and the CD8 compartments, likely arising from convergent recombination.

This clonotype was observed at least ten times. Germline-derived CDR1 and CDR2 are SQVTM and ANQGSEA. The CDR3 totals 14 residues. J gave up 4 bases and V 6 bases, and 11 bases lay outside the gene matches. UMIs and a universal primer site were added when TCR cDNA was made by 5'RACE template switching. TCRdb ran MiXCR on the 5' RACE reads and lists one entry per CDR3 protein. The repertoire holds 20,000 to 25,000 distinct CDR3 sequences, around 3.3% seen once, with around 0.98% in the top ten. The clonotype originates from a young man who received the YFV17D yellow fever vaccine. Sequencing used PBMCs, either bulk or a sorted T-cell subset (CD4+, CD8+, memory, or dextramer-sorted; not recorded which), obtained about 41 days after the first yellow fever vaccination. The V call is TRBV29-1, the J call TRBJ2-5; 7 bases are a match to TRBD1. The CDR3 loop reads CSVPPGGVRETQYF. CDR3 DNA: TGCAGCGTCCCGCCAGGGGGTGTGCGAGAGACCCAGTACTTC.